The 31 T cell receptor beta chains in this list originate from one sample, sequenced in a study of shared T cell receptors in the human thymus. Here immunoSEQ multiplex PCR was the method, and the copy in TCRdb shows in-frame clones only, minus some. The sample has roughly 550,000 clones, approximately 80% seen once. These data were also reused for a study on human thymus T cells.

The specimen sequenced was thymocytes. The receptors were gathered from a boy in the first two years of life with a congenital heart defect.

J is TRBJ2-7 and V is TRBV20-1; 7 positions agree with TRBD1. The CDR3 runs to 11 residues. Trimming at V came to 6 bases and at J to 6 bases, leaving 5 bases not matched to a gene. Germline V lookup: CDR1 DFQATT, CDR2 SNEGSKA (reference sequence). The CDR3 loop is CSAEQGLEQYF. CDR3 in DNA: TGCAGTGCGGAACAGGGGCTCGAGCAGTACTTC.

In its sample, this clone was seen once. The gene calls are TRBV2 and TRBJ2-1, with TRBD2 matching over 14 bases. The CDR3 totals 18 residues. Germline values: CDR1 SNHLY, CDR2 FYNNEI. The J segment lost 0 bases and the V segment lost 7 bases, leaving 8 bases of the junction unmatched. In DNA, the CDR3 is TGTGCCAGCATCGGACTAGCGGGAGGACTGAGCTCCTACAATGAGCAGTTCTTC. It yields the protein CASIGLAGGLSSYNEQFF.

J is TRBJ2-1 and V is TRBV27; possibly TRBD2 for D (6 bases). Looked up from germline, CDR1 is MNHEY and CDR2 is SMNVEV (reference sequence). V was clipped by 5 bases and J by 10 bases, with 18 bases between them. The CDR3 is 14 amino acids. CDR3 sequence: CASSTGLATREQFF. The CDR3 DNA reads TGTGCCAGCAGTACGGGACTGGCAACCCGCGAGCAGTTCTTC.

The chain joins TRBV27 to TRBJ2-5; D gene ambiguous. The germline V gene has CDR1 MNHEY and CDR2 SMNVEV (reference sequence). Trimming took 5 bases from V and 5 from J, leaving 18 bases between them. The CDR3 extends over 15 amino acids. The CDR3 nucleotides are TGTGCCAGCAGTGAGTTCCCCCTCGTCGGGGAGACCCAGTACTTC. Protein product: CASSEFPLVGETQYF.

V and J are TRBV28 and TRBJ1-1; perhaps TRBD1 as D (6 bases). This CDR3 contains 17 residues. CDR1 is MDHEN, CDR2 SYDVKM, per germline. The V gene lost 0 bases and the J gene lost 1 base, with 15 bases spanning the gap. CDR3 DNA sequence: TGTGCCAGCAGTTTATGTACAGGGTCCCGGGAGAACACTGAAGCTTTCTTT. The encoded protein is CASSLCTGSRENTEAFF.

The V call is TRBV11-2, the J call TRBJ2-1; 8 nucleotides match TRBD2. Germline values: CDR1 SGHAT, CDR2 FQNNGV. This CDR3 spans 14 amino acids. V was pared by 1 base and J by 9 bases, with 5 bases of the junction left unmatched. In DNA form, the CDR3 reads TGTGCCAGCAGCTTAGCGGGAGGGCCAGGTGAGCAGTTCTTC. Its translation is CASSLAGGPGEQFF.

This clone was seen a handful of times. This sequence joins TRBV29-1 and TRBJ2-1, with 8 bases aligning to TRBD2. The J segment lost 8 bases and the V segment lost 7 bases, leaving 10 bases of the junction unmatched. The CDR3 length is 13 residues. Germline CDR1 and CDR2: SQVTM and ANQGSEA. The CDR3 reads CSAFGGRLDEQFF. The CDR3, as DNA: TGCAGCGCTTTTGGCGGGAGGTTGGATGAGCAGTTCTTC.

The chain is built from TRBV18 and TRBJ2-2; tentatively, D is TRBD1 (5 bases). V lost 3 bases, J lost 6 bases, and 14 bases lay in between. CDR1 and CDR2 from the germline V gene are KGHSH and LQKENI. This CDR3 has 15 amino acids. The CDR3 DNA sequence: TGTGCCAGCTCACCCCAGGGATATCCAGCCGGGGAGCTGTTTTTT. It is translated as CASSPQGYPAGELFF.

This chain connects TRBV6-6 to TRBJ1-4; 11 positions agree with TRBD1. The V gene's germline CDR1 is MNHNY and CDR2 SVGAGI (reference sequence). The J segment lost 7 bases and the V segment lost 2 bases, leaving 3 bases of the junction unmatched. The CDR3 extends over 15 amino acids. CDR3 in amino acids: CASSYGTGGSEKLFF. CDR3 coding DNA: TGTGCCAGCAGTTACGGGACAGGGGGTTCTGAAAAACTGTTTTTT.

V usage is TRBV6-1 and J usage is TRBJ1-1; 8 bases line up with TRBD1. The junction had 4 bases not matched to a gene; V was cut back by 0 bases and J by 1 base. The CDR3 is 16 residues long. Germline lookup yields CDR1 MNHNS and CDR2 SASEGT. CDR3: CASSEAMTGENTEAFF. CDR3 bases: TGTGCCAGCAGTGAAGCAATGACAGGGGAGAACACTGAAGCTTTCTTT.

The chain recombines TRBV25-1 with TRBJ2-1; a weak D match, TRBD2 (6 bases). The CDR3 runs to 15 residues. V shed 2 bases and J shed 7 bases, with 15 bases lying between them. The germline V gene has CDR1 MGHDK and CDR2 SYGVNS. CDR3: CASSERGIRGNEQFF. The CDR3 DNA reads as TGTGCCAGCAGTGAACGGGGAATACGGGGGAATGAGCAGTTCTTC.

This sequence joins TRBV7-2 and TRBJ2-3; 8 bases align to TRBD1. The CDR3 sequence is 11 residues long. Trimming cost V 5 bases and J 14 bases; bases outside gene matches: 6. CDR1 and CDR2 (germline): SGHTA, FQGNSA. DNA of the CDR3: TGTGCCAGCAGCCCCGACAGGGGCGGGTATTTT. This translates into CASSPDRGGYF.

The chain joins TRBV6-1 to TRBJ2-7; 10 bases are shared with TRBD2. V gave up 3 bases and J gave up 6 bases; unmatched junction bases: 8. Germline V gene data show CDR1 as MNHNS and CDR2 as SASEGT. This CDR3 region has 15 residues. In nucleotides, the CDR3 is TGTGCCAGCAGTGATGGGACTAGCGACCTCGGCGAGCAGTACTTC. It codes for CASSDGTSDLGEQYF.

This clone came up a few times. CDR3 DNA sequence: TGCAGCGTCAGAAGGGGTAGCGGGGGACTTAGCACAGATACGCAGTATTTT. It codes for CSVRRGSGGLSTDTQYF. This rearrangement joins TRBV29-1 to TRBJ2-3; 9 bases agree with TRBD2. V was clipped by 6 bases and J by 0 bases; unmatched bases: 13. From germline, CDR1 is SQVTM and CDR2 ANQGSEA. There are 17 residues in the CDR3.

The rearrangement links TRBV6-5 to TRBJ1-2; D gene unclear. This CDR3 has 14 amino acids. V was cut by 5 bases and J by 4 bases, with 14 bases left in between. Per germline, CDR1 MNHEY and CDR2 SVGAGI. The CDR3 bases are TGTGCCAGCAGTGAACTCGTCGCGGGCTATGGCTACACCTTC. It specifies CASSELVAGYGYTF.

The chain uses TRBV27 and TRBJ2-3, with TRBD1 matching 7 bases. Trimming took 2 bases from V and 1 from J; bases not matched to a gene: 6. CDR3 size: 16 residues. CDR1 is MNHEY and CDR2 is SMNVEV in the germline V gene (reference sequence). The DNA of the CDR3 is TGTGCCAGCAGTTTACTAGACAGGGTAGGCACAGATACGCAGTATTTT. It specifies CASSLLDRVGTDTQYF.

This clone was found a few times. The rearrangement links TRBV6-5 to TRBJ1-5; D might be TRBD1 (6 bases). Germline V gene data show CDR1 as MNHEY and CDR2 as SVGAGI. The CDR3 covers 14 residues. Trimming removed 6 bases at V and 3 bases at J, with 12 bases between. The CDR3 nucleotides read TGTGCCAGCAGCTCGGACAGCCTCAATCAGCCCCAGCATTTT. Translated: CASSSDSLNQPQHF.

DNA of the CDR3: TGTGCCAGCGACCGGACAGGTTCTCATGGCTACACCTTC. It translates to CASDRTGSHGYTF. This chain connects TRBV19 to TRBJ1-2, with 7 bases lining up with TRBD1. The V segment lost 9 bases and the J segment 6 bases; nucleotides outside the gene matches: 10. Germline V gives CDR1 LNHDA, CDR2 SQIVND (reference sequence). The CDR3 contains 13 residues.

V and J are TRBV2 and TRBJ2-7; 7 bases are shared with TRBD1. CDR1 and CDR2 (germline): SNHLY, FYNNEI. The CDR3 sequence is 14 residues long. With V trimmed by 6 bases and J by 0 bases, 5 bases remained unmatched. The CDR3 DNA reads TGTGCCAGCAGACGACAGGGTAGCTCCTACGAGCAGTACTTC. Residues: CASRRQGSSYEQYF.

This chain joins TRBV5-4 and TRBJ2-3, with D perhaps matching TRBD2 (5 bases). Germline CDR1 and CDR2: SGHNT and YYREEE (reference sequence). The CDR3 totals 16 residues. V was clipped by 0 bases and J by 0 bases, with 11 bases between them. This CDR3 is CASSLEPAVSTDTQYF. The DNA for the CDR3 is TGTGCCAGCAGCTTGGAGCCAGCGGTGAGCACAGATACGCAGTATTTT.

The chain is built from TRBV12-2 and TRBJ2-1; the D call TRBD1 from the table was never checked on the DNA. TRBV12-2 is a documented pseudogene. This CDR3 contains 17 residues. For the CDR3, the DNA is TGTGCAAGTCGCTTTTCAAGACAGGAGTTTGACTACAATGAGCAGTTCTTC. It codes for CASRFSRQEFDYNEQFF.

CDR3: CATSRDERGGVDTQYF. The CDR3, as DNA: TGTGCCACCAGCAGAGATGAGCGGGGTGGGGTAGATACGCAGTATTTT. The chain carries TRBV15 and TRBJ2-3, with TRBD2 identical over 7 bases. The CDR3 is made up of 16 amino acids. V dropped 0 bases and J dropped 5; count of bases not matched to a gene: 8. The germline CDR1 and CDR2 sequences are LNHNV and YYDKDF (reference sequence).

As DNA, the CDR3 is TGTGCCAGCAGCTTAAACCGAGAAGAGACCCAGTACTTC. Translated, it gives CASSLNREETQYF. The J gene is TRBJ2-5, the V gene TRBV7-2; no clear D. V was cut by 2 bases and J by 3 bases, with 7 bases left in between. CDR3 length: 13 residues. Germline values: CDR1 SGHTA, CDR2 FQGNSA. The full variable domain, its missing parts supplied by reference TRBV7-2 and TRBJ2-5, is GAGVSQSPSNKVTEKGKDVELRCDPISGHTALYWYRQSLGQGLEFLIYFQGNSAPDKSGLPSDRFSAERTGGSVSTLTIQRTQQEDSAVYLCASSLNREETQYFGPGTRLLVL.

This sequence joins TRBV7-9 and TRBJ2-7, with TRBD2 matching over 8 bases. The CDR3 is 15 residues long. V lost 4 bases, J lost 4 bases, and 9 bases stayed unmatched. The germline V gene has CDR1 SEHNR and CDR2 FQNEAQ (reference sequence). For the CDR3, the DNA is TGTGCCAGCAGCTATAGGGGGACTAGATCGTACGAGCAGTACTTC. The encoded protein is CASSYRGTRSYEQYF.

In nucleotides, the CDR3 is TGTGCCAGCAGCTTAGGGGGAACCGAGCAGTACTTC. Translated, it gives CASSLGGTEQYF. The V call is TRBV5-6, the J call TRBJ2-7, with a possible D match to TRBD1 (6 bases). This CDR3 has 12 residues. Trimming left V 2 bases short and J 6 bases short, with 9 bases between. The germline CDR1 and CDR2 sequences are SGHDT and YYEEEE.

This sequence joins TRBV5-1 and TRBJ1-1, with TRBD1 matching over 9 bases. Germline CDR1 SGHRS, CDR2 YFSETQ. V gave up 5 bases and J gave up 0 bases; unmatched junction bases: 17. The CDR3 contains 19 residues. The CDR3 DNA is TGCGCCAGCAGTTTCATGGACAGGGGCCGAGGTCCCTTGAACACTGAAGCTTTCTTT. As protein: CASSFMDRGRGPLNTEAFF.

This CDR3 reads CASSPGGRRGWAQYF. The CDR3 DNA follows: TGTGCCAGCAGTCCGGGCGGGAGAAGGGGGTGGGCCCAGTACTTC. The chain uses TRBV2 and TRBJ2-5; a possible D gene is TRBD2 (7 bases). V was shortened by 5 bases and J by 9 bases, with 22 bases between the two germline ends. The CDR3 is 15 amino acids. Germline CDR1 reads SNHLY; CDR2 reads FYNNEI.

The chain uses TRBV27 and TRBJ2-7; 8 bases are shared with TRBD1. The CDR3 loop spans 15 amino acids. Germline V CDR1 and CDR2: MNHEY, SMNVEV (reference sequence). The trim removed 3 bases at V and 3 bases at J, leaving 7 bases unmatched. This CDR3 is CASSFGQGYFYEQYF. The CDR3 coding sequence is TGTGCCAGCAGTTTCGGACAGGGATATTTCTACGAGCAGTACTTC.

In its sample, this clone was seen a few times. The chain uses TRBV5-1 and TRBJ2-3; 8 nucleotides align to TRBD2. After removal of 0 bases from V and 4 bases from J, the junction contained 10 bases not matched to a gene. Germline V gene sequence: CDR1 SGHRS, CDR2 YFSETQ. The CDR3 runs 17 residues. CDR3 sequence reads: CASSLGAGSGSADTQYF. CDR3 bases: TGCGCCAGCAGCTTGGGGGCGGGGAGCGGGAGTGCAGATACGCAGTATTTT.

The rearrangement joins TRBV7-9 to TRBJ2-7, with D tentatively TRBD1 (6 bases). The CDR3 loop spans 11 amino acids. V shed 8 bases and J shed 2 bases, with 7 bases lying between them. Germline V CDR1 and CDR2: SEHNR, FQNEAQ (reference sequence). CDR3 loop: CASGQTYEQYF. In DNA, the CDR3 is TGTGCCAGCGGACAGACCTACGAGCAGTACTTC.

This chain joins TRBV27 and TRBJ2-1; 7 bases agree with TRBD2. The CDR3 length is 20 residues. Germline V gives CDR1 MNHEY, CDR2 SMNVEV (reference sequence). After removal of 5 bases from V and 4 bases from J, the junction contained 23 bases not matched to a gene. The CDR3 sequence: CASSGPDRFWREGSYNEQFF. The CDR3 DNA reads as TGTGCCAGCAGTGGGCCAGATAGATTTTGGAGGGAGGGTTCGTACAATGAGCAGTTCTTC.